This T cell receptor beta chain was retrieved from a study of T cells after yellow fever vaccination. Study observations and caveats: Weaker, the secondary response had a peak occurring faster, on day 5 versus 15. Post-booster reappearance was seen for most primary-vaccination clones (roughly 96% CD4, around 90% CD8). Clonotypes found in both CD4 and CD8 compartments made up a small share.

Trimming took off 4 bases at V and 3 bases at J, with 17 bases between the two ends. The CDR3 is 15 residues long. Germline-derived CDR1 and CDR2 are SGHDT and YYEEEE. A process of 5'RACE template switching, which added a universal primer site and UMIs, was used to make TCR cDNA. TCRdb re-analysed the 5' RACE reads in MiXCR, keeping a single row per CDR3 protein. The top ten clones hold roughly 3% of a sample with approximately 260,000 distinct CDR3 sequences, about 5% of them seen once. This clonotype was detected only a few times. Its antigen is undetermined. The sequence was obtained from a man aged 18 to 35 who received the YFV17D yellow fever vaccine. Sample: CD4+ T cells sorted from PBMCs, taken on the day of the yellow fever booster vaccination. The chain combines TRBV5-6 with TRBJ2-7; maybe TRBD1 (5 bases). This CDR3 reads CASSRNRNPVYEQYF. CDR3 DNA sequence: TGTGCCAGCAGCCGGAACAGGAACCCTGTCTACGAGCAGTACTTC.